Presented here are 2 T cell receptor beta chains from one specimen sequenced in a study of immune evolution from preneoplasia to lung adenocarcinoma. Profiling relied on immunoSEQ multiplex PCR, and the TCRdb table lists in-frame clones only, not all of them. The sample has several thousand clones; approximately 91% are singletons. Sequenced input: FFPE invasive lung adenocarcinoma tissue. Receptors originate from a person aged 50-59 years with lung adenocarcinoma.

The chain has TRBV18 and TRBJ1-1; TRBD1 matches at 9 bases. The junction had 6 bases not matched to a gene; V was cut back by 6 bases and J by 7 bases. CDR1 KGHSH and CDR2 LQKENI come from the germline V gene. The CDR3 is 13 residues long. This chain's CDR3 is CASSPDRGGEAFF. The CDR3 DNA is TGTGCCAGCTCGCCCGACAGGGGGGGTGAAGCTTTCTTT.

This clone was observed a single time. This chain links TRBV15 with TRBJ2-1; 10 bases line up with TRBD2. The trim removed 0 bases at V and 8 bases at J, leaving 7 bases unmatched. Per the germline V gene, CDR1 is LNHNV and CDR2 is YYDKDF (reference sequence). This CDR3 is 16 amino acids long. CDR3 amino acids: CATSRDLVLAGDEQFF. CDR3 nucleotide sequence: TGTGCCACCAGCAGAGATCTCGTGCTAGCGGGAGATGAGCAGTTCTTC.